Sequencing of this T cell receptor beta chain was carried out in a study of T cells in Graves' hyperthyroidism and ophthalmopathy. The CDR3 spans 15 residues. Per the germline V gene, CDR1 is MDHEN and CDR2 is SYDVKM. V was clipped by 6 bases and J by 5 bases; unmatched bases: 7. The TCR beta CDR3 regions underwent amplification using RNA transcripts as the source. The HTBI primer set drove a first-round RT-PCR of the TCR CDR3. Each CDR3 protein is one row after TCRdb ran MiXCR on the multiplex PCR reads. The table has about 420,000 distinct CDR3 sequences, roughly an eighth seen once; the top ten hold less than 6.5%. With respect to this clonotype: Its specificity is unknown.

Study-level points and caveats: A model of 13 V-J pairs discriminated ophthalmopathy from stable hyperthyroidism.

The V call is TRBV28, the J call TRBJ2-1; 10 positions agree with TRBD2. The sample taken for sequencing was blood. This TCR was recovered from a woman aged 18-29 years with Graves' hyperthyroidism. CDR3 DNA: TGTGCCAGCAGCCCTGTCGGACTAGCGGACAATGAGCAGTTCTTC. It translates to CASSPVGLADNEQFF.